The 6 T cell receptor beta chains below come from one sample, sequenced in a study of T cell responses to AZD1222 COVID-19 vaccine. Some clones are missing from TCRdb's copy, which holds only in-frame ones; the method was immunoSEQ multiplex PCR. The table includes 100,000 or so clones, approximately 91% detected once. The input for sequencing was peripheral blood, taken 28 days after the second AZD1222 dose. These TCRs come from an adult who received the AZD1222 COVID-19 vaccine.

This sequence joins TRBV19 and TRBJ2-1; tentatively, D is TRBD1 or TRBD2 (6 bases each). The CDR3 extends over 15 amino acids. With 6 bases removed from V and 8 bases from J, the gap between germline ends came to 20 bases. Germline assignment: CDR1 LNHDA and CDR2 SQIVND (reference sequence). CDR3 region: CASSISGAPRDEQFF. The CDR3 region has the DNA TGTGCCAGTAGCATCTCGGGGGCCCCACGGGATGAGCAGTTCTTC.

The rearrangement joins TRBV2 to TRBJ1-1; D is uncertain. This CDR3 has 13 amino acids. Germline V lookup: CDR1 SNHLY, CDR2 FYNNEI. The germline V and J ends were trimmed by 3 bases and 7 bases, with 12 bases remaining between them. CDR3 amino acids: CASSDGSNIEAFF. CDR3 DNA sequence: TGTGCCAGCAGTGACGGCAGCAATATTGAAGCTTTCTTT.

The J gene is TRBJ1-3, the V gene TRBV6-4; TRBD1 aligns across 8 bases. The germline V gene has CDR1 MRHNA and CDR2 SNTAGT. With 6 bases clipped from V and 4 bases from J, the junction kept 8 bases outside the gene matches. The CDR3 totals 15 residues. CDR3 protein: CASSPRGLPGNTIYF. CDR3 sequence (DNA): TGTGCCAGCAGCCCCAGGGGGCTACCAGGAAACACCATATATTTT.

The J gene is TRBJ1-1, the V gene TRBV29-1, with 11 bases aligning to TRBD1. Germline CDR1 and CDR2: SQVTM and ANQGSEA. V trimming: 7 bases; J trimming: 5 bases; junction bases outside the gene matches: 9. The CDR3 contains 14 residues. Here the CDR3 reads CSAMDRGRVTEAFF. CDR3 DNA: TGCAGCGCCATGGACAGGGGGCGAGTGACTGAAGCTTTCTTT.

V usage is TRBV27 and J usage is TRBJ1-1; D remains unclear. The CDR3 totals 13 residues. V shed 7 bases and J shed 1 base, with 10 bases lying between them. Germline CDR1 MNHEY, CDR2 SMNVEV (reference sequence). The CDR3 reads CASNRRANTEAFF. The CDR3 bases are TGTGCCAGCAACCGACGGGCGAACACTGAAGCTTTCTTT.

This sequence joins TRBV3-1 (or the pseudogene TRBV3-2) and TRBJ1-3; TRBD1 might be the D (5 bases). V lost 6 bases to trimming and J lost 0 bases, with 15 bases between them. CDR1 and CDR2 (germline): LGHDT, YNNKEL (reference sequence). This CDR3 has 16 amino acids. The DNA for the CDR3 is TGTGCCAGCAGACCCAGTTCTGGGGGCTCTGGAAACACCATATATTTT. This sequence encodes CASRPSSGGSGNTIYF.